Sequencing of this T cell receptor beta chain was carried out in a study of blood T cells in healthy people across ages (dated by TCRdb to 2015 to 2017). Regarding the research as a whole: In model experiments, template switching captured about one uniquely barcoded TCR beta cDNA molecule for every two T cells. To track age-related changes in TCR beta repertoire diversity, the study relied on deep sequencing normalized with unique cDNA molecular identifiers. The donors were split into four age groups: young (average about 15 years), middle-aged (about 40), aged (roughly 65) and long-lived (under 90). Donors of different ages were randomly distributed across sequencing lanes to avoid experimental bias. Two additional independent replicas of 1 million unique cDNA reads from the same blood draw were analyzed for two donors (one aged 18 to 30 and one aged 80 or older). General conclusions and limits of the study: Compared with the aged group, the long-lived group had more naive CD4+ T cells, fewer expanded clones and increased TCR diversity, a pattern suggesting age selection. The percentage of naive T cells measured by flow cytometry correlated strongly with observed TCR beta diversity. The CMV infection status of donors was not known, potentially confounding age-related changes in expanded clonotypes. Estimates of total diversity based on one million sequenced T cells were considered lower bounds and underestimates. As age increased, observed TCR beta diversity per million T cells dropped in a roughly linear way, and a significant reduction was already evident by age about 36. Because profiling used bulk unsorted PBMCs, naive and antigen-experienced compartments could not be compared conclusively.

V is shortened by 4 bases, J by 5 bases, and the region joining them spans 12 bases. For CDR1 and CDR2, the germline V gene (reference sequence) lists SGHNT and YYREEE. Spanning cysteine to phenylalanine, the CDR3 consists of 13 amino acids. This entry keeps only the CDR3 DNA: 39 bases, framed from base 1. Libraries came from 5' RACE. Sequenced using an Illumina HiSeq 2500. The second PCR ran for roughly 7 to 12 cycles and used a J-beta primer mix along with a sample-barcoded 5' primer. Each TCR beta cDNA molecule received a unique molecular identifier from a template-switch 5' adaptor carrying 12 random nucleotides. Each sample yielded at least 2.5 million CDR3-containing paired-end reads. The Mint cDNA synthesis kit, primed by a TRBC-specific oligonucleotide, was used to synthesize first-strand cDNA from all RNA. Following uracil-DNA glycosylase treatment, a first 18-cycle PCR with universal primers M1SS and BC2_uni_R was performed on all cDNA. For the original study's pipeline: For normalization, 1 million high-quality reads, each with a distinct molecular identifier, were randomly selected from each sample. Reads sharing molecular identifiers were discarded rather than binned into consensus sequences. MiTCR, run with a Q25 quality threshold and the strictest error-elimination algorithm, handled CDR3 identification, clonotype clustering and error correction. A nonparametric unseen species model with Euler transformation was used to estimate a lower bound on total TCR beta diversity. Using fastp trimming at Q25 and MiXCR clonotype assembly, TCRdb reanalyzed the public sequencing data and kept in-frame beta chains. Rows with one shared CDR3 protein collapse into an entry with the most common genes and DNA. The V and J calls reflect TCRdb's pipeline rather than the authors' work. The sample table records some 1.6 million distinct CDR3 sequences; almost 35% of these occur just once. The top ten constitute about 11% of the sample.

With regard to this clonotype: The antigen it recognizes is unknown. No much larger clone is present one base from it, and per-base qualities are unavailable.

Systemically healthy Caucasian individuals from Russia, over 30 in total and aged about 6 to 100 years, were included as donors. Each donor gave 9.5 to 10 milliliters of peripheral blood, drawn into EDTA-treated Vacutainer tubes. Ficoll-Paque density-gradient centrifugation was used to isolate PBMCs, with at least 7 million per sample. Total RNA was extracted from PBMCs with Trizol reagent, with at least 5.5 micrograms obtained per sample. For every donor, flow cytometry on a PBMC aliquot measured the percentage of naive CD45RAhigh/CD27high T cells. The clonotype was recovered from a woman between 25 and 40 years old in good health. The sample taken for sequencing was blood. Recombination linked TRBV5-4 to TRBJ2-5, with no confidently assigned D gene. The nucleotides are TGTGCCAGCAGCCAACTGGTCGTTGAGACCCAGTACTTC. It is translated as CASSQLVVETQYF.